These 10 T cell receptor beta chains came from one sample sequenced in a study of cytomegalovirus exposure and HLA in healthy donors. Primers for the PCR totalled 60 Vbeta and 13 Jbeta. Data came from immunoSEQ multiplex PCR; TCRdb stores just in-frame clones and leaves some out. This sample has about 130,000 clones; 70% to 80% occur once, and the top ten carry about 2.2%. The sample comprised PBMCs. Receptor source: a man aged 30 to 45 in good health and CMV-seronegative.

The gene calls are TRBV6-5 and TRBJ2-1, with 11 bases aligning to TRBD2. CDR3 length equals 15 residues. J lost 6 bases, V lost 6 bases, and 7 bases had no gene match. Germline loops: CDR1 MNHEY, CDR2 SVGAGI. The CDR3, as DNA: TGTGCCAGCAGAGGGGCTAGCGGGAGGAGCAATGAGCAGTTCTTC. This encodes CASRGASGRSNEQFF.

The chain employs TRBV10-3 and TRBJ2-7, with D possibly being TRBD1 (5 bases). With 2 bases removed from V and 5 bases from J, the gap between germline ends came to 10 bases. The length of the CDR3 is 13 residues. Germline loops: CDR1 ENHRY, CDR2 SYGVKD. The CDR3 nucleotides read TGTGCCATCAGTGAGGTGGGGCGGAACGAGCAGTACTTC. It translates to CAISEVGRNEQYF.

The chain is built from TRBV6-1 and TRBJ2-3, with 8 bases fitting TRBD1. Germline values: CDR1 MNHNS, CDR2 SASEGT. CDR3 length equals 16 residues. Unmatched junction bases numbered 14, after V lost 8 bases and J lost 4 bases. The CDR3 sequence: CASGVWTGNGPDTQYF. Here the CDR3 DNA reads TGTGCCAGCGGTGTATGGACAGGGAATGGTCCAGATACGCAGTATTTT.

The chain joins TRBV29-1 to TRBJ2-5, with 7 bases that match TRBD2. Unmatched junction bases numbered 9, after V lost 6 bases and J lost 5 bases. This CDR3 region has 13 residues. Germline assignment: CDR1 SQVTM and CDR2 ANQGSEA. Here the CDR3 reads CSVGGLGGETQYF. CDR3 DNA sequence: TGCAGCGTCGGGGGGTTGGGAGGGGAGACCCAGTACTTC.

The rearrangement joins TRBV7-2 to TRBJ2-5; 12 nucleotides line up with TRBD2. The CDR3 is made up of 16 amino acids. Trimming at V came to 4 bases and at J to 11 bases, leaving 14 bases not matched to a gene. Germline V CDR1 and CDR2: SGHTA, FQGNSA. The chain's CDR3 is CASSSYPTSGRREQYF. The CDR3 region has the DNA TGTGCCAGCAGCTCTTATCCAACTAGCGGGAGGAGGGAGCAGTACTTC.

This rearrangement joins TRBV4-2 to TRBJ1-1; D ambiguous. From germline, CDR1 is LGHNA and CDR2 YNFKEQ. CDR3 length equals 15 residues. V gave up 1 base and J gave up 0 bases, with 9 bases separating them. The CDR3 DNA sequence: TGTGCCAGCAGCCAAGCTGCCAGGATGAACACTGAAGCTTTCTTT. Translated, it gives CASSQAARMNTEAFF.

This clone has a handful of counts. The CDR3 reads CASSYLGGRGTEAFF. The CDR3 DNA follows: TGTGCCAGCAGTTATCTAGGGGGCAGGGGAACTGAAGCTTTCTTT. The gene calls are TRBV6-7 and TRBJ1-1; TRBD1 agrees at 7 bases. TRBV6-7 is an open reading frame, and its role is uncertain. The CDR3 spans 15 residues. J was trimmed by 5 bases and V by 3 bases; bases with no gene match: 9.

The DNA for the CDR3 is TGCGCCAGCAGCTCTATCTACGAGCAGTACTTC. Amino acids: CASSSIYEQYF. J is TRBJ2-5 and V is TRBV5-1, with D hard to call. The DNA matches TRBJ2-7 better at its end, which makes the J call doubtful. Germline V gene lookup returns CDR1 SGHRS and CDR2 YFSETQ. The CDR3 extends over 11 amino acids.

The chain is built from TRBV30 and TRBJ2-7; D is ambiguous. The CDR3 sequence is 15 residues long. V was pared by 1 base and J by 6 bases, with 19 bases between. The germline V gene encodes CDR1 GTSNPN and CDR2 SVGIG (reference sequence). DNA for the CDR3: TGTGCCTGGAGTGCCCCTGCTAGACCCAAGGCCGAGCAGTACTTC. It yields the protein CAWSAPARPKAEQYF.

Here the CDR3 reads CASSVVGGTYNEQFF. DNA for the CDR3: TGTGCCAGCAGCGTAGTAGGGGGTACTTACAATGAGCAGTTCTTC. This chain links TRBV9 with TRBJ2-1; a weak D match, TRBD1 (6 bases). The CDR3 is 15 amino acids. Per the germline V gene, CDR1 is SGDLS and CDR2 is YYNGEE. V shed 0 bases and J shed 4 bases, with 11 bases lying between them.